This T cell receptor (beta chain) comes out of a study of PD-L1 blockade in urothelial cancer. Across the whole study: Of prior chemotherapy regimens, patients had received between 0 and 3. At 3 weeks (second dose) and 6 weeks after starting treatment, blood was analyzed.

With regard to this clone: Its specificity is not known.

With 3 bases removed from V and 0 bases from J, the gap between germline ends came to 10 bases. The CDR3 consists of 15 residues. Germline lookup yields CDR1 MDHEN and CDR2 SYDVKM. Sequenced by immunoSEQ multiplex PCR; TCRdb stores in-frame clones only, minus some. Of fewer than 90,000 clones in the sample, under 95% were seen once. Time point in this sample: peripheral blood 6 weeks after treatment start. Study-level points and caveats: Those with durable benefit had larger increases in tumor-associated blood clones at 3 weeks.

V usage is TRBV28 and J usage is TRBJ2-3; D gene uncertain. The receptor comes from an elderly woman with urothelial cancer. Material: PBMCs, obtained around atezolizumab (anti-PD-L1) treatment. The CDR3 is CASSFRGASTDTQYF. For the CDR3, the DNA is TGTGCCAGCAGTTTCCGAGGTGCTAGCACAGATACGCAGTATTTT. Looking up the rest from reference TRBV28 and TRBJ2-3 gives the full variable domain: DVKVTQSSRYLVKRTGEKVFLECVQDMDHENMFWYRQDPGLGLRLIYFSYDVKMKEKGDIPEGYSVSREKKERFSLILESASTNQTSMYLCASSFRGASTDTQYFGPGTRLTVL.